The 25 T cell receptor beta chains presented below share a single source sample, sequenced in a study of cytomegalovirus exposure and HLA in healthy donors (dated by TCRdb to between 2016 and 2019). The library was built by means of the immunoSEQ multiplex PCR assay. For the multiplex PCR, a mixture combining 60 forward primers for TCR Vbeta segments and 13 reverse primers for TCR Jbeta segments was used. TCRdb re-hosts the immuneACCESS table, in-frame sequences only. Its copies lack some clones; in the studies checked, an unresolved V gene accounts for under half of them, and the cause for the rest is not known. A total of 60,000 to 85,000 clones appear in this sample, 78% of them only once. The ten biggest clones cover around 1.5% of the sample. Sequences were obtained from PBMCs. The source is a man in his forties in good health and CMV-seronegative.

The rearrangement joins TRBV4-2 to TRBJ2-5, with 7 nucleotides matching TRBD1. The J call may be faulty, since TRBJ2-7 better matches the DNA end. CDR1 is LGHNA, CDR2 YNFKEQ, per germline. The CDR3 length is 16 residues. CDR3 DNA sequence: TGTGCCAGCAGCCAAGATCTGGGACAGCGATCCTACGAGCAGTACTTC. Translating gives CASSQDLGQRSYEQYF.

This clone showed up just a few times. The V gene is TRBV13, the J gene TRBJ2-7, with 7 positions matching TRBD2. CDR1 and CDR2 from the germline V gene are PRHDT and FYEKMQ (reference sequence). The CDR3 length is 14 residues. The V segment lost 5 bases and the J segment 3 bases; nucleotides outside the gene matches: 7. CDR3 DNA: TGTGCCAGCAGCCCACGGGGGGAGCACTACGAGCAGTACTTC. Residues: CASSPRGEHYEQYF.

The chain has TRBV27 and TRBJ2-2, with TRBD2 identical over 9 bases. Germline trimming cut 7 bases from V and 4 bases from J; bases unmatched to any gene: 7. CDR3 length: 15 amino acids. Germline assignment: CDR1 MNHEY and CDR2 SMNVEV (reference sequence). This chain's CDR3 is CASIAGGPGTGELFF. CDR3 bases: TGTGCCAGCATCGCGGGAGGGCCGGGCACCGGGGAGCTGTTTTTT.

V is TRBV20-1 and J is TRBJ2-1, with D uncertain. V was trimmed by 5 bases and J by 6 bases, leaving 8 bases between them. The germline gives CDR1 DFQATT, CDR2 SNEGSKA (reference sequence). The length of the CDR3 is 11 residues. Here the CDR3 DNA reads TGCAGTGCTCGAACTTTCAATGAGCAGTTCTTC. Protein: CSARTFNEQFF.

The genes are TRBV6-5 and TRBJ2-5, with D perhaps TRBD1 (6 bases). The CDR3 is 13 residues long. V was trimmed by 5 bases and J by 2 bases, leaving 9 bases between them. Looked up from germline, CDR1 is MNHEY and CDR2 is SVGAGI. CDR3: CASSIDRQETQYF. In DNA, the CDR3 is TGTGCCAGCAGTATTGACAGGCAAGAGACCCAGTACTTC.

The chain joins TRBV28 to TRBJ2-1; D is possibly TRBD2 (5 bases). Germline V lookup: CDR1 MDHEN, CDR2 SYDVKM. The CDR3 consists of 15 residues. V was pared by 5 bases and J by 4 bases, with 15 bases between. CDR3 region: CASSIQAAGYNEQFF. The CDR3 DNA follows: TGTGCCAGCAGTATCCAGGCGGCGGGTTACAATGAGCAGTTCTTC.

The J gene is TRBJ2-7, the V gene TRBV5-4; D ambiguous. The V and J ends lost 2 bases and 1 base respectively, with 4 bases between them. The CDR3 runs to 12 residues. Germline V CDR1 and CDR2: SGHNT, YYREEE (reference sequence). CDR3 in amino acids: CASSFHSYEQYF. For the CDR3, the DNA is TGTGCCAGCAGCTTTCATTCCTACGAGCAGTACTTC.

The chain recombines TRBV2 with TRBJ2-2; tentative D call: TRBD1 (6 bases). V was trimmed by 6 bases and J by 6 bases, leaving 14 bases between them. The length of the CDR3 is 14 residues. CDR1 SNHLY and CDR2 FYNNEI come from the germline V gene. CDR3: CASRENRESGELFF. The CDR3, as DNA: TGTGCCAGCAGGGAGAACAGGGAATCCGGGGAGCTGTTTTTT.

V is TRBV19 and J is TRBJ1-3; a possible D gene is TRBD1 (6 bases). The CDR3 extends over 16 amino acids. The V and J ends lost 3 bases and 1 base respectively, with 13 bases between them. The germline gives CDR1 LNHDA, CDR2 SQIVND (reference sequence). CDR3 amino acids: CASSIQQGRSGNTIYF. In DNA form, the CDR3 reads TGTGCCAGTAGTATCCAACAGGGACGGTCTGGAAACACCATATATTTT.

In its sample, this clone was seen a few times. The chain recombines TRBV27 with TRBJ2-7; 8 bases align to TRBD1. Germline assignment: CDR1 MNHEY and CDR2 SMNVEV (reference sequence). The CDR3 spans 15 residues. V was clipped by 5 bases and J by 3 bases; unmatched bases: 9. This chain's CDR3 is CASSPLDREYYEQYF. The CDR3 DNA reads TGTGCCAGCAGTCCCCTGGACAGGGAGTACTACGAGCAGTACTTC.

A single count supports this clone. The chain is built from TRBV7-6 and TRBJ2-2; a possible D gene is TRBD2 (6 bases). Trimming pared 1 base from V and 0 bases from J, leaving 12 bases between. CDR3 length: 17 residues. The germline gives CDR1 SGHVS, CDR2 FNYEAQ. CDR3 in DNA: TGTGCCAGCAGCTTAGGTATAGCGGTAACGAACACCGGGGAGCTGTTTTTT. Translated: CASSLGIAVTNTGELFF. The full variable domain, with the rest looked up from reference TRBV7-6 and TRBJ2-2, is GAGVSQSPRYKVTKRGQDVALRCDPISGHVSLYWYRQALGQGPEFLTYFNYEAQQDKSGLPNDRFSAERPEGSISTLTIQRTEQRDSAMYRCASSLGIAVTNTGELFFGEGSRLTVL.

This sequence joins TRBV12-5 and TRBJ2-7; 8 nucleotides line up with TRBD2. Unmatched junction bases numbered 5, after V lost 7 bases and J lost 3 bases. Germline V CDR1 and CDR2: LGHNT, FRNRAP. The CDR3 has 13 residues. The CDR3 sequence is CASAISGVYEQYF. The CDR3 nucleotides are TGTGCTAGTGCCATTAGCGGGGTCTACGAGCAGTACTTC.

The chain is built from TRBV27 and TRBJ1-2; 8 bases match TRBD1. Germline CDR1 reads MNHEY; CDR2 reads SMNVEV (reference sequence). V lost 4 bases and J lost 2; bases outside the gene matches: 0. This CDR3 region has 13 residues. CDR3: CASSWTGNYGYTF. The CDR3 bases are TGTGCCAGCAGTTGGACAGGGAACTATGGCTACACCTTC.

J is TRBJ2-2 and V is TRBV18; 8 positions match TRBD1. J was trimmed by 3 bases and V by 3 bases; bases with no gene match: 6. This CDR3 has 16 amino acids. Germline loops: CDR1 KGHSH, CDR2 LQKENI. In DNA form, the CDR3 reads TGTGCCAGCTCACCCCAGGGGACAGGTTACACCGGGGAGCTGTTTTTT. Residues: CASSPQGTGYTGELFF.

The V gene is TRBV19, the J gene TRBJ1-4; the match to TRBD1 covers 10 bases. Germline CDR1 is LNHDA and CDR2 is SQIVND (reference sequence). V lost 4 bases to trimming and J lost 7 bases; unmatched junction nucleotides: 6. This CDR3 has 15 residues. The CDR3 region is CASSTGQGTGEKLFF. For the CDR3, the DNA is TGTGCCAGTAGTACGGGACAGGGGACGGGTGAAAAACTGTTTTTT.

There are a few counts of this clone. The sample carries other DNA sequences with the same CDR3. This sequence joins TRBV5-1 and TRBJ2-5; 9 nucleotides agree with TRBD2. The CDR3 is made up of 14 amino acids. V dropped 2 bases and J dropped 2; count of bases not matched to a gene: 1. Germline CDR1 reads SGHRS; CDR2 reads YFSETQ. CDR3 region: CASSLAGGQETQYF. The CDR3 DNA follows: TGCGCCAGCAGCTTAGCGGGAGGTCAAGAGACCCAGTACTTC.

To note about this clone: The junction shows a germline mismatch at one end, possibly a read error. V and J are TRBV18 and TRBJ2-1; TRBD1 is a possible D gene (6 bases). CDR1 KGHSH and CDR2 LQKENI come from the germline V gene. The CDR3 extends over 13 amino acids. The CDR3 nucleotides are TGTGCCGGCTCACCTGCAGGGGTTGGTGAGCAGTTCTTC. It translates to CAGSPAGVGEQFF. The whole variable domain, remainder taken from reference TRBV18 and TRBJ2-1, is NAGVMQNPRHLVRRRGQEARLRCSPMKGHSHVYWYRQLPEEGLKFMVYLQKENIIDESGMPKERFSAEFPKEGPSILRIQQVVRGDSAAYFCAGSPAGVGEQFFGPGTRLTVL.

The V and J genes are TRBV27 and TRBJ2-3, with 12 bases lining up with TRBD2. Germline V gives CDR1 MNHEY, CDR2 SMNVEV (reference sequence). The ends lost 3 bases at V and 6 bases at J; junction bases unmatched: 10. There are 17 residues in the CDR3. The CDR3 loop reads CASSFRRLAGVSDTQYF. CDR3 DNA: TGTGCCAGCAGTTTCAGGAGACTAGCGGGAGTATCGGATACGCAGTATTTT.

The V call is TRBV13, the J call TRBJ1-6, with D uncertain. Per the germline V gene, CDR1 is PRHDT and CDR2 is FYEKMQ (reference sequence). The germline V and J ends were trimmed by 1 base and 14 bases, with 9 bases remaining between them. The CDR3 is made up of 12 amino acids. The CDR3 nucleotides read TGTGCCAGCAGCTTAGCCCTTAATACCCTCCACTTT. Amino acids: CASSLALNTLHF.

The chain employs TRBV18 and TRBJ2-7; D unclear. The V end lost 4 bases, the J end lost 0 bases, and 7 bases lay between the germline ends. The germline gives CDR1 KGHSH, CDR2 LQKENI. The CDR3 is made up of 13 amino acids. The CDR3 loop reads CASSLQSSYEQYF. CDR3 bases: TGTGCCAGCTCACTTCAGTCCTCCTACGAGCAGTACTTC.

The V call is TRBV6-1, the J call TRBJ1-4; D not resolved. V lost 3 bases and J 6 bases, leaving 17 bases between the germline ends. This CDR3 region has 16 residues. Germline CDR1 reads MNHNS; CDR2 reads SASEGT. CDR3 residues: CASSDPGRNPHEKLFF. In DNA form, the CDR3 reads TGTGCCAGCAGTGACCCTGGCCGTAATCCACATGAAAAACTGTTTTTT.

As DNA, the CDR3 is TGTGCCAGCAGTTCACCCCGGGATGCCTACGAGCAGTACTTC. Amino acid sequence: CASSSPRDAYEQYF. The chain recombines TRBV7-8 with TRBJ2-7, with D perhaps matching TRBD2 (5 bases). Trimming took off 6 bases at V and 2 bases at J, with 14 bases between the two ends. CDR3 size: 14 residues. In germline, CDR1 is SGHVS, CDR2 FQNEAQ.

The CDR3 reads CASSRQGSSDLSPYEQYF. CDR3 bases: TGTGCCAGCAGCCGACAGGGATCCTCGGACCTTAGCCCCTACGAGCAGTACTTC. The V and J genes are TRBV11-1 and TRBJ2-7; 7 positions match TRBD1. CDR3 size: 18 residues. Trimming took 5 bases from V and 2 from J; bases not matched to a gene: 18. The germline CDR1 and CDR2 sequences are SGHAT and FQDESV (reference sequence).

The chain recombines TRBV29-1 with TRBJ2-7; 7 nucleotides align to TRBD1. Germline assignment: CDR1 SQVTM and CDR2 ANQGSEA. The CDR3 loop spans 14 amino acids. The V segment lost 6 bases and the J segment 2 bases; nucleotides outside the gene matches: 10. The CDR3 coding sequence is TGCAGCGTAGGGGCGACAGGGAGTACCTACGAGCAGTACTTC. Protein product: CSVGATGSTYEQYF.

This chain joins TRBV20-1 and TRBJ2-7; TRBD2 agrees at 8 bases. Germline CDR1 reads DFQATT; CDR2 reads SNEGSKA (reference sequence). The V segment lost 6 bases and the J segment 6 bases; nucleotides outside the gene matches: 4. The CDR3 is made up of 11 amino acids. CDR3 region: CSATGTSEQYF. CDR3 in DNA: TGCAGTGCGACCGGGACTAGCGAGCAGTACTTC.